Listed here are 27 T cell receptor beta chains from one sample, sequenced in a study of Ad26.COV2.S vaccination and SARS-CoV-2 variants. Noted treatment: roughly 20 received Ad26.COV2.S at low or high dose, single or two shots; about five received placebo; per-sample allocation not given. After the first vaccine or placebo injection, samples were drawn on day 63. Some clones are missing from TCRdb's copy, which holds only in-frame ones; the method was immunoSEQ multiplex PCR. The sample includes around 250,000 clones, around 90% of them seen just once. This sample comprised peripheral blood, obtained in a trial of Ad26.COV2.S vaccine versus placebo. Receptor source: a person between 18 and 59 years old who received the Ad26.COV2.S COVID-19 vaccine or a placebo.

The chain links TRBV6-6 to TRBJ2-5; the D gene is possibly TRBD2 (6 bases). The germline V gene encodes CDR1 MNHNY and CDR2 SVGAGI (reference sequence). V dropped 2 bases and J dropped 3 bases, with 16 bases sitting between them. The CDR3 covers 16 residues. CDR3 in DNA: TGTGCCAGCAGTTACGGATGGGGAGGAGGTAAAGAGACCCAGTACTTC. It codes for CASSYGWGGGKETQYF.

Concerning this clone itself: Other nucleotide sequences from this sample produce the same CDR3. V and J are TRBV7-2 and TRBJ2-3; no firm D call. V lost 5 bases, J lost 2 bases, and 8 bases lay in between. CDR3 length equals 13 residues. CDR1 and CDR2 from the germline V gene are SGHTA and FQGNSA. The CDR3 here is CASSPGSTDTQYF. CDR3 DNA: TGTGCCAGCAGCCCTGGGTCCACAGATACGCAGTATTTT.

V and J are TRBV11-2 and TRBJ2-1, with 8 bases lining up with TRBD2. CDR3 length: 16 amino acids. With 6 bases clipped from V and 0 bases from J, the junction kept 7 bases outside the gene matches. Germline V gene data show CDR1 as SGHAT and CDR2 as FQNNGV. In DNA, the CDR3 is TGTGCCAGCAGTTCCCGGGGGGGAGGCTCCTACAATGAGCAGTTCTTC. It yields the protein CASSSRGGGSYNEQFF.

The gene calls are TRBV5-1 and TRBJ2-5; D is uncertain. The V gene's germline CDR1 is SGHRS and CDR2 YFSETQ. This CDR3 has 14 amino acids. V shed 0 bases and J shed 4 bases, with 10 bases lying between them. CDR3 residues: CASSLVSGRETQYF. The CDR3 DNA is TGCGCCAGCAGCTTGGTCTCTGGCAGAGAGACCCAGTACTTC.

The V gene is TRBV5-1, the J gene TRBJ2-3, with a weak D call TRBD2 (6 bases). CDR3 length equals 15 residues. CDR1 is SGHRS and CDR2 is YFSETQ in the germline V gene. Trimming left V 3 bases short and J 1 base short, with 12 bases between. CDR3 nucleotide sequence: TGCGCCAGCAGCTCCGGGACTGGTCGCACAGATACGCAGTATTTT. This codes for CASSSGTGRTDTQYF.

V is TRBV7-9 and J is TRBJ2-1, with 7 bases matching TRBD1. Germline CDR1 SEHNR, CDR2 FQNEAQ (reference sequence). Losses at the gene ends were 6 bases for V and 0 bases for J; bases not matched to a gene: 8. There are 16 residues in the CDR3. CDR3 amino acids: CASRQEGALSYNEQFF. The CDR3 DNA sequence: TGTGCCAGCAGGCAAGAGGGGGCCCTCTCCTACAATGAGCAGTTCTTC.

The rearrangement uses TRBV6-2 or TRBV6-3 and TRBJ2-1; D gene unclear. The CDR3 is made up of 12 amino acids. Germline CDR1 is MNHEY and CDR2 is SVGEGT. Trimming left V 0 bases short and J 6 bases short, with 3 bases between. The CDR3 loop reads CASSYSFNEQFF. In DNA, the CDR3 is TGTGCCAGCAGTTACTCGTTCAATGAGCAGTTCTTC.

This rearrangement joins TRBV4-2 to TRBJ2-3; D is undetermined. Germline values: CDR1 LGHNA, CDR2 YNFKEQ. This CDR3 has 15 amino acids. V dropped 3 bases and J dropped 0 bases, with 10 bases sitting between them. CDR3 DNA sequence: TGTGCCAGCAGCCAGGACCCTACTAGCACAGATACGCAGTATTTT. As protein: CASSQDPTSTDTQYF.

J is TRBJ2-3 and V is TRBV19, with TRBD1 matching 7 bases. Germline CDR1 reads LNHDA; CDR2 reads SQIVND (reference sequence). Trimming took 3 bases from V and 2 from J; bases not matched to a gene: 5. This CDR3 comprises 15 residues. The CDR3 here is CASSMPGQITDTQYF. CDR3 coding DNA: TGTGCCAGTAGTATGCCGGGACAGATCACAGATACGCAGTATTTT.

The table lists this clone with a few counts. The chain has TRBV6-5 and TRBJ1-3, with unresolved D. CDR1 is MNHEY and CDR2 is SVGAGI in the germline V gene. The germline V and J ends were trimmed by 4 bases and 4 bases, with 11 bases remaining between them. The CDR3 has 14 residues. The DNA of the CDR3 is TGTGCCAGCAGTTCCCCCCATCGGGGAAACACCATATATTTT. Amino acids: CASSSPHRGNTIYF.

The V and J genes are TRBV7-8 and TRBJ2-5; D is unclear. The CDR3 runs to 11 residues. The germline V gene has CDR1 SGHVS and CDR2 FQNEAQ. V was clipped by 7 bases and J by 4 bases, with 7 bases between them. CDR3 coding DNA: TGTGCCAGCACCAAAGGAGAGACCCAGTACTTC. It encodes CASTKGETQYF.

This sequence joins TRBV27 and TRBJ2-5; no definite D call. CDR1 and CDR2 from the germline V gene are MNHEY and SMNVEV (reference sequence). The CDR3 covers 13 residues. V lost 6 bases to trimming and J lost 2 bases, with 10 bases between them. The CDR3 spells CASSRETQETQYF. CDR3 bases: TGTGCCAGCAGCCGAGAGACACAAGAGACCCAGTACTTC.

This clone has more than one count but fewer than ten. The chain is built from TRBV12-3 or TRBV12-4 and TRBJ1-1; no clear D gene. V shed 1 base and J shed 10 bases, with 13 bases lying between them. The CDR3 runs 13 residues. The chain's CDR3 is CASSLGVTAPAFF. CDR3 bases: TGTGCCAGCAGTTTAGGAGTTACTGCGCCAGCTTTCTTT.

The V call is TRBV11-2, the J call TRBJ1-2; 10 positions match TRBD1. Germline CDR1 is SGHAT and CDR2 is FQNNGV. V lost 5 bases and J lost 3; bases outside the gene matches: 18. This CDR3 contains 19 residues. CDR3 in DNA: TGTGCCAGCAGCCTCAGGGGGGGCCGACAGGGGGCAGTTTACTATGGCTACACCTTC. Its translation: CASSLRGGRQGAVYYGYTF.

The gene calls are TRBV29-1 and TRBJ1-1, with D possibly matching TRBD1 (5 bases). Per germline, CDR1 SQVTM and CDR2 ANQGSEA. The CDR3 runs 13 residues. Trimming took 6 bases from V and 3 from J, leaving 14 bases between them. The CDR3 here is CSVNLQGYTEAFF. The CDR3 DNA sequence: TGCAGCGTCAATCTTCAGGGTTACACTGAAGCTTTCTTT.

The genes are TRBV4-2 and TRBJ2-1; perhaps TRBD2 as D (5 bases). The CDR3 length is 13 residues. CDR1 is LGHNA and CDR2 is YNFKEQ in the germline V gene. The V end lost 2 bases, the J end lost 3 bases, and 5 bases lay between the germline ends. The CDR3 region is CASSQTSYNEQFF. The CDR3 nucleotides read TGTGCCAGCAGCCAAACTAGCTACAATGAGCAGTTCTTC.

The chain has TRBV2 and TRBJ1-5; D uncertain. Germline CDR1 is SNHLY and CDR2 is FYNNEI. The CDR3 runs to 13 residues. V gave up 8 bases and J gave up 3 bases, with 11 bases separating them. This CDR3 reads CASHSSVNQPQHF. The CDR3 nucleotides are TGTGCCAGCCATAGCTCAGTCAATCAGCCCCAGCATTTT.

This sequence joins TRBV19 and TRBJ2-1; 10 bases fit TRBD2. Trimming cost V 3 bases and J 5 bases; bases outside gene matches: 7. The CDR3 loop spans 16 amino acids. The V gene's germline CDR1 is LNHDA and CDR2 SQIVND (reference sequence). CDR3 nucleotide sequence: TGTGCCAGTAGTATTATGGCTAGCGGGAGTGACAATGAGCAGTTCTTC. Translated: CASSIMASGSDNEQFF.

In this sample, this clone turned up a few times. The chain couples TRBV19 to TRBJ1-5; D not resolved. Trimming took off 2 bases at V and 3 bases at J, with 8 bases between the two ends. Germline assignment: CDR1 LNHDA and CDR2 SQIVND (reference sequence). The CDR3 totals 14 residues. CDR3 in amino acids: CASSIRPYNQPQHF. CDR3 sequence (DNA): TGTGCCAGTAGTATACGTCCATACAATCAGCCCCAGCATTTT.

CDR3 sequence reads: CASSLDYSYNEQFF. CDR3 nucleotides: TGTGCCAGCAGCTTGGACTACTCTTACAATGAGCAGTTCTTC. The V call is TRBV5-4, the J call TRBJ2-1, with D unresolved. Deletions cut 0 bases from V and 4 bases from J, with 8 bases between. There are 14 residues in the CDR3. Looked up from germline, CDR1 is SGHNT and CDR2 is YYREEE (reference sequence).

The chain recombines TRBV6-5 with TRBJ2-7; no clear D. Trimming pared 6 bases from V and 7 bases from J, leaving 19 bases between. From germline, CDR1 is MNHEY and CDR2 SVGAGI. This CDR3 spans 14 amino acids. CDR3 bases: TGTGCCAGCAGCCTAAGCCCGGCTAAAGAAGAGCAGTACGTC. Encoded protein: CASSLSPAKEEQYV.

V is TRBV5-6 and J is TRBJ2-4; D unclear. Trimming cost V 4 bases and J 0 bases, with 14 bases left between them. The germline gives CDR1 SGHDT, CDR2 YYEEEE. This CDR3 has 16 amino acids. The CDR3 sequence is CASSLGPQIAKNIQYF. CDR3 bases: TGTGCCAGCAGCCTAGGACCCCAAATAGCCAAAAACATTCAGTACTTC.

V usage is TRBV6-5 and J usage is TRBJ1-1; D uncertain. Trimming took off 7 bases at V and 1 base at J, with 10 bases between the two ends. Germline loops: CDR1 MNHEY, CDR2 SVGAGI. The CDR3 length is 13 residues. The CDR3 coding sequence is TGTGCCAGCATCAAACGGGGGAACACTGAAGCTTTCTTT. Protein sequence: CASIKRGNTEAFF.

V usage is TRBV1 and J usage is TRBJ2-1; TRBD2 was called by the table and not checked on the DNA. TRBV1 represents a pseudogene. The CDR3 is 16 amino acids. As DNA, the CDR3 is TGCACCAGCAGCCAAGGTCGGGGGGGGACCTACAATGAGCAGTTCTTC. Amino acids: CTSSQGRGGTYNEQFF.

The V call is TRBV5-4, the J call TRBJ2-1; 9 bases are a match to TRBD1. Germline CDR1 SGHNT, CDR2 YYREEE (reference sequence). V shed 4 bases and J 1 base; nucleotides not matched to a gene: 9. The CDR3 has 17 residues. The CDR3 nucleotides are TGTGCCAGCAGCCCCGGACAGGGGCGAACTTCCTACAATGAGCAGTTCTTC. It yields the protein CASSPGQGRTSYNEQFF.

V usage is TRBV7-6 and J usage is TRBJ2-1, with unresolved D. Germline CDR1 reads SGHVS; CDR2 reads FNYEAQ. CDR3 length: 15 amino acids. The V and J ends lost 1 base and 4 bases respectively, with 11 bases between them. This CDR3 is CASSLVFSGYNEQFF. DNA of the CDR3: TGTGCCAGCAGCTTAGTATTCTCCGGGTACAATGAGCAGTTCTTC.

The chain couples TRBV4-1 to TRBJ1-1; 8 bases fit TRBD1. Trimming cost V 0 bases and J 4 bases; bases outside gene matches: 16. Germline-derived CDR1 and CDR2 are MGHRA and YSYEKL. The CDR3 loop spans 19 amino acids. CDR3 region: CASSQDLLDRGVRGTEAFF. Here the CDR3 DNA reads TGCGCCAGCAGCCAAGATTTACTTGACAGGGGAGTCCGTGGCACTGAAGCTTTCTTT.